A selection of T cell receptor beta chains follows, all from one sample in a study of shared clonotypes between healthy human individuals. TCRdb's table, derived via immunoSEQ multiplex PCR, lists solely in-frame clones and lacks some. The data contain about 580,000 clones, roughly 98% of them singletons. Sequencing used naive CD8+ T cells sorted from blood. These receptors came from a man younger than 45 in good health. The CDR3 runs from the conserved cysteine through the conserved F or W. D genes are given only for firm matches. Part of the rows lack a size; the others show once, few, many or a class for expanded clones.

cdr3_nt,cdr3_aa,d_call,v_call,j_call,clone_size
TGTGCCAGCAGCGTAGTTGGAGCGGGACCCGGGGAGCTGTTTTTT,CASSVVGAGPGELFF,TRBD2,TRBV9,TRBJ2-2,once
TGTGCCAGCAGCCGATGGAGGGGACAACAAGAGACCCAGTACTTC,CASSRWRGQQETQYF,-,TRBV7-2,TRBJ2-5,once
TGTGCCAGCTCACCGTCGGGGGAGAACACTGAAGCTTTCTTT,CASSPSGENTEAFF,-,TRBV18,TRBJ1-1,-
TGTGCCAGCACCCTTAGCGGGAGACAGTACGAGCAGTACTTC,CASTLSGRQYEQYF,TRBD2,TRBV27,TRBJ2-7,once
TGTGCCAGCAGCTTCTTTAAGGGGCTTAACACTGAAGCTTTCTTT,CASSFFKGLNTEAFF,-,TRBV7-9,TRBJ1-1,once
TGCGCCAGCAGCTGGGGGACAGGGACCTACGAGCAGTACTTC,CASSWGTGTYEQYF,TRBD1,TRBV5-1,TRBJ2-7,-
TGTGCCAGCAGCTTAGGGGGAATCCAAGAGACCCAGTACTTC,CASSLGGIQETQYF,-,TRBV7-8,TRBJ2-5,once
TGTGCCAGCAGCCGGACGGCCGGGACAGGGCCCTACGAGCAGTACTTC,CASSRTAGTGPYEQYF,TRBD1,TRBV7-9,TRBJ2-7,-
TGTGCCATCGAGACCCCAGGGGCCAGTAGCTACACCTTC,CAIETPGASSYTF,-,TRBV10-3,TRBJ1-2,-
TGCGCCAGCAGCCCTACAGGGAGCTCCTACGAGCAGTACTTC,CASSPTGSSYEQYF,-,TRBV5-1,TRBJ2-7,-
TGTGCCAGCAGCCCAGACTGGGGACAGGGACCCTACAATGAGCAGTTCTTC,CASSPDWGQGPYNEQFF,TRBD1,TRBV7-9,TRBJ2-1,-